Below, 23 T cell receptor beta chains from the same sample are listed, as sequenced in a study of blood T cell repertoires in COVID-19. Here immunoSEQ multiplex PCR was the method, and the copy in TCRdb shows in-frame clones only, minus some. The sample lists roughly 380,000 clones, around nine tenths seen once, with about 1.4% in the top ten. The sequenced material came from peripheral blood. The receptors were gathered from a woman between 35 and 50 years old with COVID-19, enrolled during active disease.

The rearrangement links TRBV27 to TRBJ2-7; TRBD1 matches at 10 bases. This CDR3 contains 15 residues. Germline CDR1 MNHEY, CDR2 SMNVEV (reference sequence). J gave up 3 bases and V 5 bases, and 7 bases lay outside the gene matches. Here the CDR3 reads CASSPGQGVDYEQYF. The DNA for the CDR3 is TGTGCCAGCAGTCCTGGACAGGGGGTCGACTACGAGCAGTACTTC.

V and J are TRBV4-3 and TRBJ2-2; a possible D gene is TRBD2 (6 bases). Per the germline V gene, CDR1 is LGHNA and CDR2 is YSLEER. V was clipped by 4 bases and J by 7 bases, with 16 bases between them. The CDR3 is 15 residues long. This CDR3 is CASSLSKGLIGELFF. The CDR3 nucleotides read TGCGCCAGCAGCCTATCGAAGGGACTCATCGGGGAGCTGTTTTTT.

V gene TRBV5-1 combines with J gene TRBJ2-5; 11 nucleotides line up with TRBD2. Germline assignment: CDR1 SGHRS and CDR2 YFSETQ. This CDR3 is built from 16 residues. V lost 7 bases to trimming and J lost 5 bases; unmatched junction nucleotides: 13. CDR3 in DNA: TGCGCCAGCGGACTTTTCTTAGCGGGAGGGGAGGAGACCCAGTACTTC. Translating gives CASGLFLAGGEETQYF.

The V call is TRBV28, the J call TRBJ1-6; D remains unclear. The CDR3 totals 11 residues. Germline lookup yields CDR1 MDHEN and CDR2 SYDVKM. V was shortened by 5 bases and J by 9 bases, with 5 bases between the two germline ends. The CDR3 DNA sequence: TGTGCCAGCAGTCAGATTTCACCCCTCCACTTT. It codes for CASSQISPLHF.

The rearrangement uses TRBV19 and TRBJ1-4; TRBD1 might be the D (6 bases). With 3 bases removed from V and 7 bases from J, the gap between germline ends came to 21 bases. This CDR3 region has 17 residues. Germline assignment: CDR1 LNHDA and CDR2 SQIVND (reference sequence). CDR3 sequence reads: CASSIWARGGGAEKLFF. As DNA, the CDR3 is TGTGCCAGTAGTATTTGGGCCAGGGGCGGCGGCGCTGAAAAACTGTTTTTT.

This clone appeared a single time. The genes are TRBV5-1 and TRBJ2-2, with a possible D match to TRBD1 (6 bases). V was trimmed by 4 bases and J by 1 base, leaving 11 bases between them. In germline, CDR1 is SGHRS, CDR2 YFSETQ. CDR3 size: 15 residues. CDR3 bases: TGCGCCAGCAGCCCCGGGACACAGAACACCGGGGAGCTGTTTTTT. It yields the protein CASSPGTQNTGELFF.

This chain connects TRBV2 to TRBJ2-7, with TRBD2 identical over 7 bases. Trimming removed 10 bases from V and 2 bases from J; junction bases left unmatched: 11. Germline V gene data show CDR1 as SNHLY and CDR2 as FYNNEI. The CDR3 runs to 14 residues. CDR3 sequence reads: CAILRGGDTYEQYF. CDR3 sequence (DNA): TGTGCCATCCTACGCGGGGGAGACACCTACGAGCAGTACTTC.

The V and J genes are TRBV7-2 and TRBJ2-1; 8 nucleotides align to TRBD2. This CDR3 spans 15 amino acids. Per germline, CDR1 SGHTA and CDR2 FQGNSA. V dropped 6 bases and J dropped 8; count of bases not matched to a gene: 12. Here the CDR3 DNA reads TGTGCCAGCAGTCTATCGCGGGGGGCAGTCGATGAGCAGTTCTTC. Its protein product is CASSLSRGAVDEQFF.

The chain recombines TRBV18 with TRBJ2-2; TRBD2 matches at 15 bases. J gave up 4 bases and V 5 bases, and 2 bases lay outside the gene matches. The V gene's germline CDR1 is KGHSH and CDR2 LQKENI. There are 16 residues in the CDR3. The CDR3 bases are TGTGCCAGCTCAAAGGGACTAGCGGGAGGCACCGGGGAGCTGTTTTTT. As protein: CASSKGLAGGTGELFF.

The V gene is TRBV4-2, the J gene TRBJ1-4; D call uncertain. The germline V and J ends were trimmed by 0 bases and 5 bases, with 13 bases remaining between them. This CDR3 region has 16 residues. The V gene's germline CDR1 is LGHNA and CDR2 YNFKEQ. CDR3 nucleotide sequence: TGTGCCAGCAGCCAAGAGGGCTCGGGGTTAAATGAAAAACTGTTTTTT. Its protein product is CASSQEGSGLNEKLFF.

V is TRBV5-1 and J is TRBJ1-5, with D tentatively TRBD1 (5 bases). Per germline, CDR1 SGHRS and CDR2 YFSETQ. Between the trimmed V and J ends, which lost 2 bases and 6 bases, there was a span of 9 bases. This CDR3 is 13 amino acids long. The CDR3 here is CASSFGGSQPQHF. The CDR3 DNA follows: TGCGCCAGCAGCTTCGGGGGGTCTCAGCCCCAGCATTTT.

The chain links TRBV30 to TRBJ1-1, with TRBD1 matching 7 bases. Per germline, CDR1 GTSNPN and CDR2 SVGIG (reference sequence). Trimming at V came to 0 bases and at J to 1 base, leaving 5 bases not matched to a gene. This CDR3 is 15 amino acids long. Here the CDR3 DNA reads TGTGCCTGGAGTGTTAAGGGGGCGCGGAACACTGAAGCTTTCTTT. This encodes CAWSVKGARNTEAFF.

The rearrangement joins TRBV27 to TRBJ1-1; 7 nucleotides align to TRBD1. Unmatched junction bases numbered 10, after V lost 0 bases and J lost 0 bases. The CDR3 runs to 18 residues. Germline V gene lookup returns CDR1 MNHEY and CDR2 SMNVEV (reference sequence). The CDR3 DNA reads as TGTGCCAGCAGTTTATCGAAGAGGGGACAGTTCATGAACACTGAAGCTTTCTTT. It encodes CASSLSKRGQFMNTEAFF.

CDR3 in amino acids: CASSVYGDRNYGYTF. Here the CDR3 DNA reads TGTGCCAGCAGTGTCTATGGGGACAGGAACTATGGCTACACCTTC. The chain couples TRBV28 to TRBJ1-2; 8 bases agree with TRBD1. The V gene end was trimmed by 5 bases and the J gene end by 2 bases; junction bases not matched to a gene: 7. The CDR3 consists of 15 residues. The germline gives CDR1 MDHEN, CDR2 SYDVKM.

This chain connects TRBV12-3 or TRBV12-4 to TRBJ2-4; 7 bases fit TRBD1. Trimming took 6 bases from V and 9 from J; bases not matched to a gene: 8. CDR3 size: 13 residues. The CDR3 region is CASSPGGVGIQYF. Here the CDR3 DNA reads TGTGCCAGCAGCCCAGGGGGAGTCGGCATTCAGTACTTC.

The genes are TRBV18 and TRBJ1-5; tentative D call: TRBD1 (6 bases). The CDR3 covers 15 residues. In germline, CDR1 is KGHSH, CDR2 LQKENI. V shed 2 bases and J shed 3 bases, with 11 bases lying between them. The CDR3 nucleotides are TGTGCCAGCTCACCAGGAACAGGGCACAATCAGCCCCAGCATTTT. Translation gives CASSPGTGHNQPQHF.

The chain uses TRBV6-2 or TRBV6-3 and TRBJ2-5; 7 bases align to TRBD1. J was trimmed by 2 bases and V by 5 bases; bases with no gene match: 5. The CDR3 is 14 residues long. Germline CDR1 is MNHEY and CDR2 is SVGEGT. The CDR3 sequence is CASSRDRDQETQYF. In nucleotides, the CDR3 is TGTGCCAGCAGTCGGGACAGAGATCAAGAGACCCAGTACTTC.

As DNA, the CDR3 is TGTGCCAGCAGGGACAGGGGCCGGGGGGAAGCTTTCTTT. Its protein is CASRDRGRGEAFF. The chain combines TRBV27 with TRBJ1-1; 9 positions agree with TRBD1. Germline V gene data show CDR1 as MNHEY and CDR2 as SMNVEV (reference sequence). The CDR3 totals 13 residues. Trimming removed 6 bases from V and 8 bases from J; junction bases left unmatched: 7.

This clone has a handful of counts. The chain uses TRBV19 and TRBJ1-6; D is perhaps TRBD1 (5 bases). CDR3 length equals 14 residues. Trimming stripped 7 bases from V and 10 bases from J, with 17 bases between. Germline-derived CDR1 and CDR2 are LNHDA and SQIVND (reference sequence). CDR3 in amino acids: CASKGQGYVSPLHF. In DNA, the CDR3 is TGTGCCAGTAAAGGGCAGGGATACGTCTCACCCCTCCACTTT.

The chain joins TRBV5-8 to TRBJ2-6; D is perhaps TRBD1 (6 bases). Germline values: CDR1 SGHTS, CDR2 YDEGEE. V lost 6 bases to trimming and J lost 1 base, with 11 bases between them. The CDR3 contains 15 residues. CDR3 protein: CASKHRVSGANVLTF. DNA for the CDR3: TGTGCCAGCAAACACAGGGTTTCTGGGGCCAACGTCCTGACTTTC.

The chain has TRBV5-1 and TRBJ2-3; a weak D match, TRBD1 (6 bases). This CDR3 region has 15 residues. CDR1 and CDR2 (germline): SGHRS, YFSETQ. V was cut by 3 bases and J by 2 bases, with 13 bases left in between. The CDR3 nucleotides read TGCGCCAGCAGCTGGACCAGGGGCCCCACAGATACGCAGTATTTT. The encoded protein is CASSWTRGPTDTQYF. The variable domain in full, completed from reference TRBV5-1 and TRBJ2-3, reads KAGVTQTPRYLIKTRGQQVTLSCSPISGHRSVSWYQQTPGQGLQFLFEYFSETQRNKGNFPGRFSGRQFSNSRSEMNVSTLELGDSALYLCASSWTRGPTDTQYFGPGTRLTVL.

The J gene is TRBJ2-3, the V gene TRBV7-2; D possibly corresponds to TRBD2 (7 bases). The V end lost 6 bases, the J end lost 1 base, and 14 bases lay between the germline ends. Per the germline V gene, CDR1 is SGHTA and CDR2 is FQGNSA. The CDR3 spans 15 residues. The CDR3 DNA sequence: TGTGCCAGCAGATGGGGGGGGCCGGGCACAGATACGCAGTATTTT. This translates into CASRWGGPGTDTQYF.

This clone was detected once. This sequence joins TRBV9 and TRBJ2-7; TRBD1 aligns across 11 bases. Germline CDR1 and CDR2: SGDLS and YYNGEE. The CDR3 extends over 15 amino acids. The V segment lost 3 bases and the J segment 4 bases; nucleotides outside the gene matches: 6. CDR3 residues: CASSEGTGGRYEQYF. The CDR3 DNA sequence: TGTGCCAGCAGCGAGGGGACAGGGGGTAGGTACGAGCAGTACTTC.